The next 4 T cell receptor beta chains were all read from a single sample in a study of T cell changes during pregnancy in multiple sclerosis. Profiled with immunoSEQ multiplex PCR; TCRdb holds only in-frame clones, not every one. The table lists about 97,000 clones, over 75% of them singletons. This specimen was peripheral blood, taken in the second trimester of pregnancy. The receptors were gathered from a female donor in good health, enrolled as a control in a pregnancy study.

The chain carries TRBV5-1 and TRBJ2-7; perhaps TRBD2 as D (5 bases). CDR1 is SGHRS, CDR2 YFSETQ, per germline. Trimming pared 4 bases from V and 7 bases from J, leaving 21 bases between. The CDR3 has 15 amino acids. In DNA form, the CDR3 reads TGCGCCAGCAGCCCCTTGGGTACCGCGGAGGAGGAGCAGTACTTC. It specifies CASSPLGTAEEEQYF.

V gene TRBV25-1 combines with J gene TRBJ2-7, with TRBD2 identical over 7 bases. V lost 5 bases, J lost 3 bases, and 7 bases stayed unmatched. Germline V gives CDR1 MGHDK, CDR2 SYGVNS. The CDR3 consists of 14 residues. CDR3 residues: CASSQAGFFYEQYF. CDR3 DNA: TGTGCCAGCAGTCAAGCGGGGTTTTTCTACGAGCAGTACTTC.

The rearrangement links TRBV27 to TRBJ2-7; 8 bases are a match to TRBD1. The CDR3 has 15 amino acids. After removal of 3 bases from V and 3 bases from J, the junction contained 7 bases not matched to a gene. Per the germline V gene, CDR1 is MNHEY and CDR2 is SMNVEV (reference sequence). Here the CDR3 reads CASSFRTGHIYEQYF. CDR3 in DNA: TGTGCCAGCAGTTTTAGGACAGGGCATATCTACGAGCAGTACTTC.

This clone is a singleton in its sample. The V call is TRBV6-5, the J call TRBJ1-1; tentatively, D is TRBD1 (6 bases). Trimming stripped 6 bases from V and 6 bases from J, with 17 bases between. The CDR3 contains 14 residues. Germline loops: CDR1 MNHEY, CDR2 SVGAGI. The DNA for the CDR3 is TGTGCCAGCAGACGGGTGGGACAATATCCTGAAGCTTTCTTT. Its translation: CASRRVGQYPEAFF.